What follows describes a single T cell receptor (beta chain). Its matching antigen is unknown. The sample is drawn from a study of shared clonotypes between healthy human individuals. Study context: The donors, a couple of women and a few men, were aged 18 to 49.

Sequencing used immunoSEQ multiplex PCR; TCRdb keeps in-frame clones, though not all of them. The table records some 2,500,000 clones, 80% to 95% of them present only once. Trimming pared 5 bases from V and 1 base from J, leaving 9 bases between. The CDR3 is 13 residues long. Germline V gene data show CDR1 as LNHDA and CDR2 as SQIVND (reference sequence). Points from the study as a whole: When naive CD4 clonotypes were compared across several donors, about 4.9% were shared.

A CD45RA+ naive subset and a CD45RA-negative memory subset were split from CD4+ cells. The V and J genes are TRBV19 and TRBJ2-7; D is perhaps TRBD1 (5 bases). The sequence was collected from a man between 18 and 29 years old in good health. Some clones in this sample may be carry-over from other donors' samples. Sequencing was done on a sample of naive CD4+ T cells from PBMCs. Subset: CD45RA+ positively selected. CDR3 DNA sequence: TGTGCCAGTAGTCTCAGACAGTCCTACGAGCAGTACTTC. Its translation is CASSLRQSYEQYF.